The source of this TCR beta chain is a study of blood T cell repertoires in COVID-19. Study details: The United States, Italy and Spain were the sources of the acute and convalescent COVID-19 samples.

Original analysis: Reference gene primer amplification in the assay estimated nucleated cell counts. Produced via immunoSEQ multiplex PCR; TCRdb's table is partial and in-frame only. V, J and clone size reflect that table, while D and trimming were determined from the DNA. The table shows about 200,000 clones, with over 70% occurring only once. Germline assignment: CDR1 LGHNA and CDR2 YNFKEQ. This CDR3 has 14 amino acids. J lost 4 bases, V lost 0 bases, and 2 bases had no gene match. J is TRBJ1-2 and V is TRBV4-2, with TRBD1 identical over 7 bases. This clonotype was sampled from a woman aged 70-85 years with acute or convalescent COVID-19. Sequenced sample: peripheral blood. The CDR3 nucleotides read TGTGCCAGCAGCCAAGAGAGGACAGGCTATGGCTACACCTTC. Amino acid sequence: CASSQERTGYGYTF.